The 2 T cell receptor delta chains listed next were all sequenced from one sample in a study of gamma-delta chains in newborns, infants, children. TCRdb re-processed the reads using CATT. The sample holds under 8,000 delta-chain clones, less than 0.75% seen once. Specimen: blood. These receptor sequences come from a child who was a newborn, infant or young child, either healthy, febrile or measles-vaccinated (not recorded which).

This clone appeared a few times. TCRdb's entry gives the protein of a much larger clone, which mismatches this DNA's translation at residue 18, likely from a read error; the protein reported here is translated from the DNA. The chain links TRDV2 to TRDJ3; 10 nucleotides agree with TRDD3. CDR1 GEAIGNYY and CDR2 EKD come from the germline V gene. The CDR3 has 21 amino acids. The CDR3 protein is CACDSIRTGGSSSWDTRHMFF. The CDR3 region has the DNA TGTGCCTGTGACAGTATAAGGACTGGGGGATCGAGCTCCTGGGACACCCGACATATGTTTTTC.

As concerns this clone: TCRdb pairs this DNA with a much larger clone's protein that differs at residue 4, likely a read error; the protein shown was translated from the DNA. The chain couples TRDV2 to TRDJ1, with 11 bases aligning to TRDD3. This CDR3 comprises 16 residues. Germline V gene data show CDR1 as GEAIGNYY and CDR2 as EKD. J was trimmed by 1 base and V by 5 bases; bases with no gene match: 8. The DNA of the CDR3 is TGTGCCTGTGGCTACTGGGGGATAGGAACCACCGATAAACTCATCTTT. This codes for CACGYWGIGTTDKLIF.